These 14 T cell receptor beta chains originate from one sample sequenced in a study of cytomegalovirus exposure and HLA in healthy donors. The PCR contained 60 Vbeta and 13 Jbeta primers. Only in-frame clones appear in the TCRdb table, and some are missing; sequencing was by immunoSEQ multiplex PCR. The sample holds some 150,000 clones, 75% to 85% seen once. The sequenced material came from PBMCs. Source of these receptors: a woman aged 45-65 years in good health and CMV-seronegative.

The J gene is TRBJ1-3, the V gene TRBV28; 9 bases fit TRBD1. Germline V CDR1 and CDR2: MDHEN, SYDVKM. J was trimmed by 4 bases and V by 6 bases; bases with no gene match: 10. CDR3 length: 16 residues. The CDR3 here is CASSADRGGRGNTIYF. For the CDR3, the DNA is TGTGCCAGCAGCGCGGACAGGGGAGGTAGAGGAAACACCATATATTTT.

V usage is TRBV2 and J usage is TRBJ2-1; tentatively, D is TRBD1 (6 bases). The CDR3 covers 20 residues. Germline CDR1 and CDR2: SNHLY and FYNNEI. V lost 5 bases and J 0 bases, leaving 26 bases between the germline ends. The CDR3 sequence: CASSPPLGDTRKLSYNEQFF. Written as DNA, the CDR3 is TGTGCCAGCAGTCCTCCCCTGGGGGACACCAGAAAACTCTCCTACAATGAGCAGTTCTTC.

V and J are TRBV5-1 and TRBJ2-3; 7 bases are shared with TRBD2. This CDR3 has 15 amino acids. Germline loops: CDR1 SGHRS, CDR2 YFSETQ. The junction had 6 bases not matched to a gene; V was cut back by 4 bases and J by 1 base. The CDR3 here is CASSPARGGTDTQYF. The CDR3 DNA reads TGCGCCAGCAGCCCCGCCCGGGGGGGCACAGATACGCAGTATTTT.

The chain joins TRBV5-1 to TRBJ1-1, with D perhaps TRBD1 (6 bases). CDR3 length equals 13 residues. Trimming took 6 bases from V and 0 from J, leaving 9 bases between them. Per germline, CDR1 SGHRS and CDR2 YFSETQ. The CDR3 DNA follows: TGCGCCAGCACAGGACAGATGAACACTGAAGCTTTCTTT. Translating gives CASTGQMNTEAFF.

The chain recombines TRBV18 with TRBJ2-1, with a weak D call TRBD1 (5 bases). This CDR3 comprises 17 residues. The V end was cut by 3 bases, the J end by 3 bases, with 18 bases between. The germline gives CDR1 KGHSH, CDR2 LQKENI. The CDR3, as DNA: TGTGCCAGCTCACCCACCATGACAGACACTTTCTACAATGAGCAGTTCTTC. The encoded protein is CASSPTMTDTFYNEQFF.

This CDR3 is CASSLGTGPPGANVLTF. CDR3 DNA sequence: TGTGCCAGCAGCTTAGGTACAGGTCCCCCTGGGGCCAACGTCCTGACTTTC. V usage is TRBV7-9 and J usage is TRBJ2-6, with a possible D match to TRBD1 (5 bases). With 1 base removed from V and 2 bases from J, the gap between germline ends came to 12 bases. This CDR3 has 17 amino acids. The V gene's germline CDR1 is SEHNR and CDR2 FQNEAQ (reference sequence).

This chain connects TRBV6-5 to TRBJ1-1, with a tentative D call TRBD1 (5 bases). Trimming took 7 bases from V and 6 from J, leaving 9 bases between them. CDR3 size: 11 residues. Germline-derived CDR1 and CDR2 are MNHEY and SVGAGI. The CDR3 DNA is TGTGCCAGCATCTTACAGGCTGAAGCTTTCTTT. Its protein is CASILQAEAFF.

The chain carries TRBV4-1 and TRBJ1-4; TRBD1 aligns across 7 bases. The junction had 4 bases not matched to a gene; V was cut back by 2 bases and J by 4 bases. Germline CDR1 is MGHRA and CDR2 is YSYEKL. The CDR3 is made up of 15 amino acids. This chain's CDR3 is CASSQKTGHNEKLFF. The CDR3 coding sequence is TGCGCCAGCAGCCAAAAGACAGGGCATAATGAAAAACTGTTTTTT.

V usage is TRBV19 and J usage is TRBJ2-2, with a weak D call TRBD2 (5 bases). Germline loops: CDR1 LNHDA, CDR2 SQIVND (reference sequence). CDR3 length: 16 amino acids. Deletions cut 6 bases from V and 1 base from J, with 15 bases between. Written as DNA, the CDR3 is TGTGCCAGTAGCCCCCGGGTCCGGGGGAACACCGGGGAGCTGTTTTTT. It is translated as CASSPRVRGNTGELFF.

The CDR3 here is CASRDPRTGAYNEQFF. The CDR3, as DNA: TGTGCCAGCAGGGACCCCCGGACAGGGGCGTACAATGAGCAGTTCTTC. The V gene is TRBV2, the J gene TRBJ2-1; TRBD1 matches 9 bases. The CDR3 is 16 amino acids. J gave up 4 bases and V 6 bases, and 10 bases lay outside the gene matches. Germline loops: CDR1 SNHLY, CDR2 FYNNEI.

This chain joins TRBV6-6 and TRBJ1-6, with TRBD1 identical over 7 bases. The V gene's germline CDR1 is MNHNY and CDR2 SVGAGI (reference sequence). V gave up 9 bases and J gave up 2 bases; unmatched junction bases: 7. The length of the CDR3 is 15 residues. The CDR3 spells CASSGTAAYNSPLHF. In DNA form, the CDR3 reads TGTGCCAGTTCCGGGACAGCCGCCTATAATTCACCCCTCCACTTT.

This chain joins TRBV18 and TRBJ1-5; D call uncertain. The ends were cut back, 2 bases at V and 0 bases at J, with 17 bases in the middle. Germline V gives CDR1 KGHSH, CDR2 LQKENI. The CDR3 covers 18 residues. DNA of the CDR3: TGTGCCAGCTCACCATTCGAAGCAGGCCGGTATAGCAATCAGCCCCAGCATTTT. Its protein is CASSPFEAGRYSNQPQHF.

CDR3 DNA sequence: TGCGCCAGCAGCTTGGGGGGGGGAGCAATAGGTGTAACCCTCCACTTT. This encodes CASSLGGGAIGVTLHF. The gene calls are TRBV5-1 and TRBJ1-6, with a tentative D call TRBD1 (5 bases). Trimming pared 0 bases from V and 14 bases from J, leaving 21 bases between. The CDR3 totals 16 residues. Germline V CDR1 and CDR2: SGHRS, YFSETQ.

The chain links TRBV5-4 to TRBJ1-1; no reliable D call. V was pared by 7 bases and J by 4 bases, with 5 bases between. This CDR3 has 10 amino acids. Germline V gene data show CDR1 as SGHNT and CDR2 as YYREEE (reference sequence). The CDR3 spells CASGGTEAFF. The CDR3, as DNA: TGTGCCAGCGGAGGCACTGAAGCTTTCTTT.